This T cell receptor (beta chain) was identified during a study of sequential checkpoint blockade in melanoma. Looking at the study overall: Randomization was 1:1 between first-line nivolumab→ipilimumab and ipilimumab→nivolumab.

Treatment of the sample: randomized to nivolumab then ipilimumab (arm A) or the reverse (arm B). Trimming pared 0 bases from V and 1 base from J, leaving 15 bases between. The germline V gene has CDR1 SGHAT and CDR2 FQNNGV. This CDR3 has 18 amino acids. Only in-frame clones appear in the TCRdb table, and some are missing; sequencing was by immunoSEQ multiplex PCR. This table has around 19,000 clones, 75% to 85% appearing once. Sequenced here: CD8+ T cells sorted from blood (inferred from file names), sampled from a patient given nivolumab and ipilimumab in sequence. This sequence joins TRBV11-2 and TRBJ2-2; no firm D call. This TCR derives from a human donor with melanoma. In DNA, the CDR3 is TGTGCCAGCAGCTTAGATCAGGTAGTCCGAAGGAACACCGGGGAGCTGTTTTTT. This gives the protein CASSLDQVVRRNTGELFF.